The source of this TCR beta chain is a study of cytomegalovirus exposure and HLA in healthy donors (dated by TCRdb to 2016 to 2017). About the full investigation: An earlier analysis of roughly 570 of the donors reported roughly 300 Gb of sequence data and around 110 million unique TCR beta sequences obtained from 150 million to 200 million T cells. In the later analysis, no new phenotypic data were used to find candidate immune exposures; instead, reliance was placed on TCR beta sequences and their occurrence across donors. The study aimed to test whether signatures of past pathogen exposure could be identified by cataloging public T cell receptors. An earlier analysis of fewer than 750 of the donors used high-throughput TCR beta sequencing to judge whether each TCR beta V gene segment behaved as functional or pseudogenic. All discovery cohort repertoires had been generated on a single sequencing platform. In a later genetic analysis, genome-wide SNP genotypes for about three fifths of the roughly 670 donors were used, and that subset was treated as a discovery cohort. The T cell repertoires of roughly 660 subjects were profiled by immunosequencing and related to cytomegalovirus serostatus. The study combined high-throughput TCR immunosequencing, statistical association of individual TCRs with disease status, and machine learning to predict cytomegalovirus infection status. Of the roughly 390 genotyped donors, roughly 76% were placed in the genetic ancestry cluster associated with self-reported Caucasian donors. Among 398 genotyped donors of the cohort, an average of approximately 250,000 unique TCR beta nucleotide sequences were sequenced per donor, roughly 20% of them non-productive. HLA typing covered class I and class II loci at four-digit resolution. Typing coverage varied by locus: roughly 629-640 donors for A, B, C, DRB1 and DQB1; approximately 500 for DQA1; approximately 570 for DPA1; 450 to 480 for DPB1. Because of strong linkage in the cohort, a handful of DR-DQ haplotypes were treated as single units for association and clustering. Besides the first cohort of roughly 640 subjects, a separate validation cohort made up of roughly 120 different subjects was used. To study patterns of TCR occurrence, a later analysis re-analyzed previously published TCR beta repertoires from around 670 donors and added high-resolution HLA genotyping. Donor age, sex, ethnicity and CMV serostatus were collected together with the repertoire data. An early release covering roughly 600 HLA-typed donors comprised about 290 gigabases of sequencing data and around 86 million unique TCR sequences. The research as a whole found: This cohort had only TCR beta chains sequenced, and the lack of alpha or paired-chain data limited which features could be detected. According to a later analysis, most CMV-associated TCR beta chains appeared to be HLA-restricted, and the HLA associations seemed to be driven largely by CMV exposure. Some IMGT-functional V segments, including TRBV6-2 and TRBV6-3, could not be distinguished by the 87-base-pair reads and were therefore excluded. Broadly in line with IMGT annotations, most TCR beta V segments showed up in productive rearrangements about 87% or about 30% of the time in an earlier analysis of some 590 of the donors. A further reported finding was that TCR beta sequences accurately predicted the HLA-A and HLA-B alleles for most subjects in the first cohort. Because counts were too low, 15 to 20 rarely observed V segments, including chromosome 9 orphons, were excluded from the earlier analysis of several hundred of the donors. Assigning TCR associations to individual alleles was difficult when HLA alleles, especially DR and DQ, strongly co-occurred. CMV serostatus was the only immune exposure information available for the cohort. It was suggested by the authors that the approach could potentially be generalized to other disease states and immunological phenotypes. Linkage disequilibrium might explain the correlated functional status among segregating V segments, but an unknown experimental factor could not be ruled out. An association between a missense DCLRE1C variant and V-gene and J-gene trimming of TCR beta chains was found in a later genetic analysis and replicated in an independent cohort. Several of the top co-occurrence clusters appeared to be linked to parvovirus B19, influenza, CMV and Epstein-Barr virus, according to a later analysis. A later analysis found that TCR association rates varied across HLA loci, with DRB1 alleles showing the most associated TCRs and HLA-C alleles the fewest. A few of the identified cytomegalovirus-associated TCR beta chains were confirmed in vitro to be specific for cytomegalovirus antigens. A later analysis found that HLA-associated TCR beta chains were more clonally expanded and had lower generation probabilities than equally common non-associated chains. Because HLA typing was missing for some donors at each locus, association tests included only the typed subset. Cytomegalovirus status was reported to be diagnosed by the classifier with high specificity and sensitivity in both the original and validation cohorts. Compared with the 666-donor mean, donors in an Asian-associated ancestry cluster had fewer N-insertions in productive TCRs, according to a later genetic analysis. While some public TCRs were present in many individuals, most TCR sequences turned up only very rarely across donors. The study gave a list of around 170 TCR beta chains associated with cytomegalovirus. A later analysis associated 16,951 TCR beta sequences with specific HLA alleles at a false discovery rate of 0.05. Presence/absence analyses assumed roughly uniform sequencing depth across donors, an assumption that may not hold. A cluster of highly shared sequence variants was judged likely to be a technical artifact of the sequencing pipeline.

The cohort comprised fewer than 700 healthy bone marrow donors. Cohort members were all nominally healthy when sampled, although unrecorded immune exposures were likely present. The donor was CMV seronegative and belonged to the group of over 300 seronegative cohort members. A peripheral blood sample was collected from each donor, and TCR beta sequencing was performed on peripheral blood mononuclear cells. Genomic DNA was extracted from the blood cell samples with the Qiagen DNeasy Blood Extraction Kit. To prepare the library, the immunoSEQ multiplex PCR assay was applied. For the multiplex PCR, a mixture combining 60 forward primers for TCR Vbeta segments and 13 reverse primers for TCR Jbeta segments was used. The CDR3 region of rearranged TCR beta genes was amplified from genomic DNA with a multiplex PCR assay. On the Illumina HiSeq System, the amplified TCR beta libraries were sequenced as 87-base-pair reads. As for the authors' bioinformatics: A later analysis tallied around 80 million unique TCR beta chains across the 700 or so repertoires, and around 10 million of those chains were shared by two or more donors. To remove PCR and sequencing errors, raw reads were error-corrected and collapsed into unique sequences using a nearest-neighbor algorithm that merged closely related sequences. Alignment of CDR3 sequences to IMGT reference sequences was used to assign V, D and J gene segments. For a sequence to be retained, at least a six-nucleotide match to both a V gene segment and a J gene segment was required. Rearrangements were classified as productive when the CDR3 lacked stop codons and remained in frame with V and J, and all other rearrangements were classified as non-productive. CDR3 was defined by IMGT convention, running from the second conserved V-encoded cysteine to the conserved J-encoded phenylalanine. The earlier analysis of 587 of the donors excluded sequences that lacked an unambiguous match to a single V gene segment. An earlier analysis of several hundred of the donors called V segments functional above 56.7% productive rearrangements and segregating when the between-donor standard deviation exceeded 5%. A statistical classification framework was built to diagnose cytomegalovirus status from the catalog of TCR beta chain sequences. V and J gene assignment, in a later analysis, came from comparing TCR nucleotide sequences with IMGT/GENE-DB human TR gene sequences. A later analysis assigned CDR3 sequences and most-parsimonious VDJ recombination scenarios with the TCRdist pipeline. In a later analysis, each TCR beta chain was defined by its CDR3 amino acid sequence together with its V-gene family, and reads without a unique V-gene family were excluded. A later analysis removed 592 highly shared, low-generation-probability nucleotide sequences to deal with suspected cross-contamination and a sequencing artifact. In a later analysis, a clonal expansion index was calculated for each public chain from normalized within-repertoire ranks of inferred template counts. In a later analysis, generation probabilities were computed with a VDJ recombination model fitted to out-of-frame rearrangements, and the resulting probabilities were checked against IGoR. In a later analysis, TCR-TCR, TCR-HLA and TCR-CMV co-occurrence was scored with hypergeometric tests, and a repertoire-size bias correction was applied to TCR pairs. To estimate false discovery rates, a later analysis permuted the HLA or CMV assignments 20 times. In a later analysis, co-occurring TCRs were grouped using DBSCAN, and TCRdist sequence similarity was added for clustering within HLA-allele-positive subsets. Repertoires with fewer than 30,000 or more than 120,000 public chains were left out of co-occurrence clustering, as were about five repertoires with anomalous nucleotide sharing. Held by TCRdb, this immuneACCESS table contains in-frame sequences only and omits some clones. Under half of the omission traces to an unresolved V gene where checked; the cause of the rest is unknown. V, J and clone size are taken as reported in that table, and D and trimming were inferred from the DNA itself. The sample contains 85,000 to 130,000 clones, roughly four fifths of them found a single time. The top ten clonotypes cover roughly 3.7% of the sample.

Comment on this clone: It lacks a known antigen. Base qualities were left out, and no much larger clone turns up one base away.

The germline V gene yields SGHDT for CDR1 and YYEEEE for CDR2. V lost 2 bases and J lost 2 bases, and the count of bases not matched to a germline gene is 5. The CDR3, from cysteine to phenylalanine, totals 15 residues. Only CDR3 DNA remains: 45 bases, in frame from the first base. The receptor comes from a man in his 60s in good health and CMV-seronegative. Material: PBMCs. Recombination joined TRBV5-6 with TRBJ2-3, with 7 bases matching TRBD1. This receptor has the CDR3 CASSFRQGNTDTQYF. The DNA sequence follows: TGTGCCAGCAGCTTTCGACAGGGCAACACAGATACGCAGTATTTT.